These 20 T cell receptor beta chains came from one sample sequenced in a study of T cells in Graves' hyperthyroidism and ophthalmopathy. Amplification yielded TCR beta CDR3 regions, with RNA transcripts as the source. The TCR CDR3 was amplified in a first-round RT-PCR using the HTBI primer set. TCRdb reprocessed the multiplex PCR reads via MiXCR and lists one record per CDR3 protein. Counted here are more than 500,000 distinct CDR3 sequences, around 15% occurring once; the ten biggest clones make up 14%. Sequencing used blood. The origin of the receptors is a woman aged 40 to 50 with Graves' hyperthyroidism.

The rearrangement joins TRBV24-1 to TRBJ2-2, with a tentative D call TRBD2 (6 bases). V lost 3 bases to trimming and J lost 0 bases, with 13 bases between them. The CDR3 spans 17 residues. Germline V gene lookup returns CDR1 KGHDR and CDR2 SFDVKD. This CDR3 reads CATSDRGVAANTGELFF. In DNA form, the CDR3 reads TGTGCCACCAGTGATCGTGGGGTAGCGGCGAACACCGGGGAGCTGTTTTTT.

This clonotype was recorded a few times. The V gene is TRBV6-1, the J gene TRBJ2-7, with D perhaps TRBD1 (6 bases). V lost 3 bases and J lost 4, with 10 bases in between. Per the germline V gene, CDR1 is MNHNS and CDR2 is SASEGT. This CDR3 has 13 amino acids. The DNA of the CDR3 is TGTGCCAGCAGTGATATCAGGGGATACGAGCAGTACTTC. Protein: CASSDIRGYEQYF.

This clonotype appeared many times. The CDR3 nucleotides read TGCAGCGTTGATGGGACAGGGGTCTTGAACACTGAAGCTTTCTTT. It yields the protein CSVDGTGVLNTEAFF. The gene calls are TRBV29-1 and TRBJ1-1; TRBD1 matches 10 bases. In germline, CDR1 is SQVTM, CDR2 ANQGSEA. The CDR3 runs 15 residues. The trim removed 3 bases at V and 0 bases at J, leaving 4 bases unmatched.

This clonotype was seen at least ten times. The chain carries TRBV12-3 or TRBV12-4 and TRBJ2-7; 14 nucleotides line up with TRBD2. The length of the CDR3 is 16 residues. V was clipped by 4 bases and J by 5 bases; unmatched bases: 7. CDR3 nucleotide sequence: TGTGCCAGCAGTTCCGCCGGGACTAGCGGGAGCGACGAGCAGTACTTC. Translating it yields CASSSAGTSGSDEQYF.

This clonotype has just a few counts. The chain employs TRBV27 and TRBJ1-5; TRBD1 agrees at 7 bases. V shed 5 bases, J shed 7 bases, and the junction held 2 bases outside the gene matches. The CDR3 extends over 12 amino acids. The germline gives CDR1 MNHEY, CDR2 SMNVEV (reference sequence). CDR3 protein: CASSPTGQPQHF. The CDR3 DNA reads TGTGCCAGCAGTCCGACAGGGCAGCCCCAGCATTTT.

With regard to this clonotype: Possible read error: a much larger clone is one base away. V gene TRBV2 combines with J gene TRBJ1-2; D not certain. The CDR3 totals 13 residues. Germline assignment: CDR1 SNHLY and CDR2 FYNNEI. Trimming took off 5 bases at V and 2 bases at J, with 9 bases between the two ends. The DNA of the CDR3 is TGTGCCAGCAGTCCCCAGAGGAACTATGGCTACACCTTC. Amino acid sequence: CASSPQRNYGYTF.

The table lists this clonotype with many counts. The chain carries TRBV28 and TRBJ1-2, with a possible D match to TRBD1 (6 bases). The CDR3 contains 12 residues. Germline CDR1 MDHEN, CDR2 SYDVKM. Trimming cost V 7 bases and J 8 bases, with 14 bases left between them. The CDR3 sequence is CASTTGGEGYTF. For the CDR3, the DNA is TGTGCCAGCACGACAGGTGGCGAGGGCTACACCTTC.

V and J are TRBV14 and TRBJ2-1; 9 bases map to TRBD2. After removal of 0 bases from V and 4 bases from J, the junction contained 10 bases not matched to a gene. The CDR3 sequence is 18 residues long. In germline, CDR1 is SGHDN, CDR2 FVKESK. This CDR3 reads CASSQDSGASGIYNEQFF. CDR3 nucleotides: TGTGCCAGCAGCCAAGACAGCGGGGCTAGCGGGATATACAATGAGCAGTTCTTC.

This clonotype was observed at least ten times. V and J are TRBV20-1 and TRBJ2-3; 7 bases match TRBD2. J lost 4 bases, V lost 6 bases, and 7 bases had no gene match. Germline-derived CDR1 and CDR2 are DFQATT and SNEGSKA (reference sequence). This CDR3 is 13 amino acids long. CDR3 DNA: TGCAGTGCCGCGGGCGGGAGTGCAGATACGCAGTATTTT. Encoded protein: CSAAGGSADTQYF.

This clonotype was observed many times. J is TRBJ1-2 and V is TRBV7-2, with TRBD1 matching 7 bases. This CDR3 is 16 amino acids long. The junction had 7 bases not matched to a gene; V was cut back by 3 bases and J by 0 bases. The germline V gene encodes CDR1 SGHTA and CDR2 FQGNSA. The CDR3 nucleotides read TGTGCCAGCAGCTTCCCCGGACAGGTAGCTAACTATGGCTACACCTTC. Its protein product is CASSFPGQVANYGYTF.

The chain has TRBV18 and TRBJ2-3; no clear D gene. Trimming took 3 bases from V and 6 from J, leaving 10 bases between them. CDR3 length: 13 amino acids. Germline V gene sequence: CDR1 KGHSH, CDR2 LQKENI. The CDR3 DNA follows: TGTGCCAGCTCACCCATTCAGAGTGATACGCAGTATTTT. Protein product: CASSPIQSDTQYF.

The V gene is TRBV14, the J gene TRBJ2-5; TRBD2 aligns across 13 bases. Germline V gives CDR1 SGHDN, CDR2 FVKESK. Trimming removed 4 bases from V and 0 bases from J; junction bases left unmatched: 8. This CDR3 is 18 amino acids long. The CDR3, as DNA: TGTGCCAGCAGCCGGACTAGCGGGAGAGGACTGTACCAAGAGACCCAGTACTTC. Protein sequence: CASSRTSGRGLYQETQYF.

The chain carries TRBV5-4 and TRBJ1-1; 7 bases agree with TRBD1. V trimming: 3 bases; J trimming: 4 bases; junction bases outside the gene matches: 3. This CDR3 comprises 13 residues. Per germline, CDR1 SGHNT and CDR2 YYREEE (reference sequence). CDR3 DNA: TGTGCCAGCAGCTGGGGGGACAGCACTGAAGCTTTCTTT. Translated, it gives CASSWGDSTEAFF.

Notes on this clonotype: A read error may produce the germline difference seen at one junction end. The chain employs TRBV19 and TRBJ1-1; maybe TRBD1 (5 bases). Germline CDR1 and CDR2: LNHDA and SQIVND (reference sequence). This CDR3 is built from 13 residues. Here the CDR3 DNA reads TGTGCCAGTAGTATACGGGAGGGGACTGAAGCTTCCTTT. As protein: CASSIREGTEASF.

V gene TRBV3-1 combines with J gene TRBJ2-5; D perhaps matches TRBD2 (5 bases). Between the trimmed V and J ends, which lost 0 bases and 5 bases, there was a span of 16 bases. The CDR3 has 16 residues. The germline V gene has CDR1 LGHDT and CDR2 YNNKEL (reference sequence). CDR3 in amino acids: CASSQDSAGARETQYF. CDR3 nucleotides: TGTGCCAGCAGCCAAGATTCCGCGGGCGCGAGGGAGACCCAGTACTTC.

The gene calls are TRBV4-1 and TRBJ1-5; D gene unclear. V gave up 6 bases and J gave up 0 bases, with 9 bases separating them. The CDR3 is made up of 14 amino acids. Germline CDR1 reads MGHRA; CDR2 reads YSYEKL. CDR3 residues: CASSLPHSNQPQHF. In nucleotides, the CDR3 is TGCGCCAGCAGTCTACCACATAGCAATCAGCCCCAGCATTTT.

The V call is TRBV29-1, the J call TRBJ2-5; D remains unclear. Per the germline V gene, CDR1 is SQVTM and CDR2 is ANQGSEA. The CDR3 length is 17 residues. Trimming took off 0 bases at V and 0 bases at J, with 17 bases between the two ends. CDR3 residues: CSVEEELTVRNQETQYF. CDR3 in DNA: TGCAGCGTTGAAGAGGAATTAACTGTGCGTAACCAAGAGACCCAGTACTTC.

The chain couples TRBV20-1 to TRBJ2-1; 7 positions agree with TRBD2. Germline V CDR1 and CDR2: DFQATT, SNEGSKA (reference sequence). There are 11 residues in the CDR3. The CDR3 reads CRGAGAYEQFF. DNA of the CDR3: TGCAGAGGGGCGGGAGCCTATGAGCAGTTCTTC.

This clonotype was seen ten or more times. The rearrangement joins TRBV20-1 to TRBJ2-7, with TRBD2 identical over 7 bases. The CDR3 covers 17 residues. Germline V CDR1 and CDR2: DFQATT, SNEGSKA (reference sequence). With 3 bases clipped from V and 0 bases from J, the junction kept 14 bases outside the gene matches. The CDR3 here is CSASGAGARGSSYEQYF. The CDR3 nucleotides are TGCAGTGCTAGTGGGGCGGGAGCCCGAGGGAGCTCCTACGAGCAGTACTTC.

This clonotype was observed at least ten times. This chain joins TRBV12-3 or TRBV12-4 and TRBJ2-1; D is perhaps TRBD1 (5 bases). The V end lost 6 bases, the J end lost 4 bases, and 22 bases lay between the germline ends. The CDR3 length is 17 residues. The CDR3 DNA reads as TGTGCCAGCAGACGATACCCTGGACAAGACCGATACAATGAGCAGTTCTTC. Encoded protein: CASRRYPGQDRYNEQFF.